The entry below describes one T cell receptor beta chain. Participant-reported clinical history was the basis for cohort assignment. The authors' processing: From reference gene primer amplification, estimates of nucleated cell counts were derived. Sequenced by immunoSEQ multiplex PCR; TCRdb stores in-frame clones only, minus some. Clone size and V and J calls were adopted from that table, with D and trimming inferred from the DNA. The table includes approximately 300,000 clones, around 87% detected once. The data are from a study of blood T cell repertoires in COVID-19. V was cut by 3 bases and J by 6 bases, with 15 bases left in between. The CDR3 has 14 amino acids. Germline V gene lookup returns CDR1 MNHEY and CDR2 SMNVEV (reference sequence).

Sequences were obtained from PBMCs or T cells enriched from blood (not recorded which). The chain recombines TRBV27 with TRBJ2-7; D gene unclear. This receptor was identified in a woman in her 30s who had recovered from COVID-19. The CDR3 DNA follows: TGTGCCAGCAGTTTTAGTCCGTCCGTCGGCGAGCAGTACTTC. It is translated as CASSFSPSVGEQYF.